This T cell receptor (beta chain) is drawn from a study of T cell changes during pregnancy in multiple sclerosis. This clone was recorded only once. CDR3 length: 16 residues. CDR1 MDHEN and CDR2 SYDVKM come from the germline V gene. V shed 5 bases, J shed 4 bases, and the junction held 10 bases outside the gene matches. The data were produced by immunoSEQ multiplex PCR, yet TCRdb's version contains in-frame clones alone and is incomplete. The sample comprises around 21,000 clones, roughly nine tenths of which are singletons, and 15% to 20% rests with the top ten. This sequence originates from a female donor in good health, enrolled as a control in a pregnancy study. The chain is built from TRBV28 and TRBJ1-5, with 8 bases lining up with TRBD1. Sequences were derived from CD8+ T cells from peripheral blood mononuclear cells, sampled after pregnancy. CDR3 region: CASSPPGQGRNQPQHF. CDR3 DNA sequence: TGTGCCAGCAGTCCCCCTGGACAGGGTCGAAATCAGCCCCAGCATTTT.